Only a few counts were recorded for the clone carrying this TCR beta chain. What it binds is unknown. The CDR3 totals 14 residues. The V end was cut by 1 base, the J end by 1 base, with 10 bases between. Germline CDR1 is GTSNPN and CDR2 is SVGIG (reference sequence). The data are from a study of T cell responses to AZD1222 COVID-19 vaccine. Study results and caveats: Reportedly, nearly half the spike-specific TCRs target unmutated variant regions. In a largely white British group with more females than males, clonal diversity was possibly underestimated.

Clones were read by immunoSEQ multiplex PCR, and TCRdb kept only the in-frame ones, dropping some. The table shows fewer than 30,000 clones, with about 85% occurring only once. Sequenced material: peripheral blood, taken 28 days after the second AZD1222 dose. This sequence was found in an adult who received the AZD1222 COVID-19 vaccine. V usage is TRBV30 and J usage is TRBJ2-5; a weak D match, TRBD1 (5 bases). The chain's CDR3 is CAWSGGEIQETQYF. The CDR3 nucleotides are TGTGCCTGGAGTGGGGGCGAAATCCAAGAGACCCAGTACTTC.